This record covers a single T cell receptor beta chain. This entry comes from a study of blood T cell repertoires in COVID-19. The overall study: Samples representing acute and convalescent COVID-19 were sourced from the United States, Italy and Spain.

CDR3 length: 15 residues. Per germline, CDR1 MDHEN and CDR2 SYDVKM. V was cut by 3 bases and J by 8 bases, with 16 bases left in between. Residents of 24 US areas, aged about 18 to 95 years, made up the participants. Here immunoSEQ multiplex PCR was the method, and the copy in TCRdb shows in-frame clones only, minus some. The sample has 140,000 to 150,000 clones; around nine tenths are singletons. The receptor comes from a woman in her twenties or thirties with acute COVID-19. Sequencing was done on a sample of PBMCs or T cells enriched from blood (not recorded which). The genes are TRBV28 and TRBJ1-4; no firm D call. The CDR3 loop is CASSLWSEGFEKLFF. CDR3 coding DNA: TGTGCCAGCAGTTTGTGGTCAGAGGGCTTCGAAAAACTGTTTTTT.